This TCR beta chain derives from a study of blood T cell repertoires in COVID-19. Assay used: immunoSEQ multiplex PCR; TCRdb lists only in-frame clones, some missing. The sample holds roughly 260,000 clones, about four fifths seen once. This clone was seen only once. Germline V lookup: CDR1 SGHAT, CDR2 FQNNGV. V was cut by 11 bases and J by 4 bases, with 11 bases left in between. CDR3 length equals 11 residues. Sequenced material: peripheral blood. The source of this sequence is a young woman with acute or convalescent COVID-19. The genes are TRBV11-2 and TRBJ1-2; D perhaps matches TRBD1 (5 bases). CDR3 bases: TGTGCCGGCCAGGGTATCTATGGCTACACCTTC. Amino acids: CAGQGIYGYTF. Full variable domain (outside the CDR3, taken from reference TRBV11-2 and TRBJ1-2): EAGVAQSPRYKIIEKRQSVAFWCNPISGHATLYWYQQILGQGPKLLIQFQNNGVVDDSQLPKDRFSAERLKGVDSTLKIQPAKLEDSAVYLCAGQGIYGYTFGSGTRLTVV.